These T cell receptor beta chains were read from a single sample in a study of shared clonotypes between healthy human individuals. The repertoire was sequenced with immunoSEQ multiplex PCR; TCRdb's copy has only in-frame clones and lacks some. Of fewer than 1.8 million clones listed, 98% to 99% are singletons. The sequenced sample consisted of naive CD4+ T cells sorted from blood. These receptors originate from a man aged 25 to 40 in good health. Each CDR3 is given with its conserved first and last residue. Fields, in order: D gene, CDR3 length, clone size, J gene, V gene, CDR3 protein, CDR3 DNA. A D gene is named only where the DNA matches it firmly. Clone size appears in some rows only: once, few, many, or a class for an expanded clone.

D: NA; length: 17; size: NA; J: TRBJ2-1; V: TRBV28; CDR3: CASSFMGRGRSYNEQFF; DNA: TGTGCCAGCAGTTTTATGGGTCGAGGGAGATCCTACAATGAGCAGTTCTTC
D: NA; length: 16; size: NA; J: TRBJ2-1; V: TRBV14; CDR3: CASSQLYPSSYNEQFF; DNA: TGTGCCAGCAGCCAACTCTACCCGAGCTCCTACAATGAGCAGTTCTTC
D: NA; length: 11; size: NA; J: TRBJ1-2; V: TRBV6-6; CDR3: CASSYSYGYTF; DNA: TGTGCCAGCAGTTACAGCTATGGCTACACCTTC
D: NA; length: 16; size: NA; J: TRBJ2-1; V: TRBV7-9; CDR3: CASSSAGQAPGNEQFF; DNA: TGTGCCAGCAGCTCAGCGGGACAGGCCCCGGGGAATGAGCAGTTCTTC
D: TRBD2; length: 16; size: NA; J: TRBJ2-7; V: TRBV2; CDR3: CASRGTSGPTLYEQYF; DNA: TGTGCCAGCAGAGGGACTAGCGGGCCAACCCTCTACGAGCAGTACTTC
D: NA; length: 11; size: NA; J: TRBJ1-2; V: TRBV20-1; CDR3: CSATTGYGYTF; DNA: TGCAGTGCAACTACAGGCTATGGCTACACCTTC
D: TRBD2; length: 14; size: NA; J: TRBJ2-1; V: TRBV19; CDR3: CASSIGGTRNEQFF; DNA: TGTGCCAGTAGTATAGGCGGGACTAGGAATGAGCAGTTCTTC
D: NA; length: 14; size: NA; J: TRBJ1-5; V: TRBV5-1; CDR3: CASAIGGGDQPQHF; DNA: TGCGCCAGCGCCATTGGAGGGGGGGACCAGCCCCAGCATTTT
D: TRBD2; length: 16; size: NA; J: TRBJ2-7; V: TRBV18; CDR3: CASSPPVTSGHYEQYF; DNA: TGTGCCAGCTCACCTCCGGTGACTAGCGGACACTACGAGCAGTACTTC
D: NA; length: 15; size: once; J: TRBJ1-5; V: TRBV18; CDR3: CASPPPSRGGQPQHF; DNA: TGTGCCAGCCCACCACCGAGCAGGGGTGGTCAGCCCCAGCATTTT